The sample holds many counts of the clone carrying this T cell receptor (beta chain). V was shortened by 4 bases and J by 1 base, with 17 bases between the two germline ends. The length of the CDR3 is 16 residues. Germline assignment: CDR1 SGHDT and CDR2 YYEEEE. This entry belongs to a study of regulatory T cells in long-lasting Graves disease. TCR beta libraries were built with iRepertoire HTBI primers and Arm-PCR of CDR3 regions. TCRdb reprocessed the multiplex PCR reads with MiXCR, giving one entry per CDR3 protein. Altogether hundreds of thousands of distinct CDR3 sequences are present, roughly a sixth being singletons, with the ten largest covering about a fifth. Sample time point: newly diagnosed GD, antithyroid drugs for less than 3 months. From PBMCs, RNA was extracted and then used to make the TCR library.

V usage is TRBV5-6 and J usage is TRBJ1-2; the D gene is possibly TRBD1 (5 bases). This TCR was recovered from a female donor with Graves disease. The sequenced sample was peripheral blood mononuclear cells (PBMCs), obtained at new diagnosis, from a patient treated with antithyroid drugs. Here the CDR3 DNA reads TGTGCCAGCAGCGCTGAACCGGGACTTCTTAACTATGGCTACACCTTC. This gives the protein CASSAEPGLLNYGYTF.